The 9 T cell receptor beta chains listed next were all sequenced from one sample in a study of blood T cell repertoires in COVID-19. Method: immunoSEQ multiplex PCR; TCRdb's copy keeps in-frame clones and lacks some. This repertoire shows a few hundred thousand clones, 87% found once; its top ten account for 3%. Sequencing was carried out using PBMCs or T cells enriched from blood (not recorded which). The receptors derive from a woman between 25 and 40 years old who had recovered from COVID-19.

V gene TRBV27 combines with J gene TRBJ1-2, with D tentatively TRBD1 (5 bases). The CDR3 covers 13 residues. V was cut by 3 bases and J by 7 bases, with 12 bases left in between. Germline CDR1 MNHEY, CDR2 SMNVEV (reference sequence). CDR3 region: CASSLGQSRGYTF. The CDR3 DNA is TGTGCCAGCAGTTTGGGGCAATCTCGTGGCTACACCTTC.

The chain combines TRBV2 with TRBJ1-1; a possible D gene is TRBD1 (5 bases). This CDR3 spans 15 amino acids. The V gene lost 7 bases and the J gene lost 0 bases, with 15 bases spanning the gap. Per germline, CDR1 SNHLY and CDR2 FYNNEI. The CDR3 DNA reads TGTGCCAGCAAGTTCGGGGACTTTATGAACACTGAAGCTTTCTTT. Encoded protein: CASKFGDFMNTEAFF.

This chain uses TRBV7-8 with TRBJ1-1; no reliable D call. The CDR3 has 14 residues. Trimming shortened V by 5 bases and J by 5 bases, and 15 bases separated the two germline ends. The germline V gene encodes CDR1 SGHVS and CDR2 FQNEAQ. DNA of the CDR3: TGTGCCAGCAGCCCTGGCGGGGTGAGGACTGAAGCTTTCTTT. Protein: CASSPGGVRTEAFF.

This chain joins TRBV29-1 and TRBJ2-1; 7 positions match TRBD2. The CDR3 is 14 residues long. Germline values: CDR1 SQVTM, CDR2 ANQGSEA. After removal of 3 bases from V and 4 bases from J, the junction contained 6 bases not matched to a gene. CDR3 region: CSVDRGELYNEQFF. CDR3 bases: TGCAGCGTTGATCGGGGGGAACTGTACAATGAGCAGTTCTTC.

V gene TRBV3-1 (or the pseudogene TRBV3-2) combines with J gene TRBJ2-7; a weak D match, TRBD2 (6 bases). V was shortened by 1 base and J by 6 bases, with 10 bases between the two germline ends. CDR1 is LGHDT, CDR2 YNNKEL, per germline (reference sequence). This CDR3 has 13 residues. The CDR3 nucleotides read TGTGCCAGCAGCCAAGGGAGGAGGGGCGAGCAGTACTTC. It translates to CASSQGRRGEQYF.

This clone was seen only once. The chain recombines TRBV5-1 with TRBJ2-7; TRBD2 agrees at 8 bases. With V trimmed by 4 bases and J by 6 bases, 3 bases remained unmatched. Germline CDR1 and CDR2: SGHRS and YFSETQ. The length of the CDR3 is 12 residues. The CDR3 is CASSVGRGEQYF. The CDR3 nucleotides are TGCGCCAGCAGCGTCGGGAGGGGCGAGCAGTACTTC.

CDR3 coding DNA: TGTGCCAGCAGCTTAGTCCAGGGGATCGGGACTGAAGCTTTCTTT. Encoded protein: CASSLVQGIGTEAFF. This rearrangement joins TRBV7-9 to TRBJ1-1; D possibly corresponds to TRBD1 (6 bases). The ends were cut back, 1 base at V and 5 bases at J, with 14 bases in the middle. The germline V gene has CDR1 SEHNR and CDR2 FQNEAQ (reference sequence). There are 15 residues in the CDR3.

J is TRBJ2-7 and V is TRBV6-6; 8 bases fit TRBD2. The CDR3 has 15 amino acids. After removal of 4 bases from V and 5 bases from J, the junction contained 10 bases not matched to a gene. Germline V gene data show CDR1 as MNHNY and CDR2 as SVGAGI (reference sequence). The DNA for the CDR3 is TGTGCCAGCAGTTCGATCACGGGAGGGCCACACGAGCAGTACTTC. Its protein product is CASSSITGGPHEQYF.

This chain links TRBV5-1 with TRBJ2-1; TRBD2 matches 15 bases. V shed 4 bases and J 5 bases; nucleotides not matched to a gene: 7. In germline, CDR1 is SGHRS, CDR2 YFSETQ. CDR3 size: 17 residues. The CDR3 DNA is TGCGCCAGCAGCCGCCGGACTAGCGGGGGGGTGGACAATGAGCAGTTCTTC. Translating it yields CASSRRTSGGVDNEQFF.